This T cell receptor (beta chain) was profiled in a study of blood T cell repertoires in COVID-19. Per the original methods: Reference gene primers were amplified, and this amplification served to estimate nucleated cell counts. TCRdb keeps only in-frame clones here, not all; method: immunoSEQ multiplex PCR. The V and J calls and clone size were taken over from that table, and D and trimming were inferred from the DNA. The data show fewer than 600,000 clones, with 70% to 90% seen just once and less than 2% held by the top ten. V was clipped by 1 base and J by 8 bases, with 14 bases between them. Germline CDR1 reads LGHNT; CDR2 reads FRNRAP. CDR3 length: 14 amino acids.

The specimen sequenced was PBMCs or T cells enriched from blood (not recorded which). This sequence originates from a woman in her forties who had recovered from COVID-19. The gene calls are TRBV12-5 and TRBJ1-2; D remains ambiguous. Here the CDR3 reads CASGLDLALGGYTF. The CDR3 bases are TGTGCTAGTGGTTTGGACCTAGCCCTTGGAGGCTACACCTTC.